This T cell receptor (beta chain) is drawn from a study of CD8 T cells in ankylosing spondylitis. This clonotype appeared a few times. The antigen remains unidentified. Findings and limits, study-wide: What appeared characteristic of ankylosing spondylitis blood was a TCR beta motif of 7 or 8 highly homologous variants.

TCRdb called the 5' RACE reads again in MiXCR, with one record for every CDR3 protein. Here the sample spans about 390,000 distinct CDR3 sequences, around 22% being singletons. Germline CDR1 and CDR2: MGHDK and SYGVNS. Trimming pared 8 bases from V and 5 bases from J, leaving 12 bases between. The CDR3 contains 13 residues. Sequencing was done on a sample of blood, either unsorted or a sorted T cell fraction (not recorded which). The receptor was isolated from a male donor with ankylosing spondylitis. V and J are TRBV25-1 and TRBJ1-4, with a possible D match to TRBD1 (5 bases). CDR3 in DNA: TGTGCCAGCGCGGGGAGGGGAAATGAAAAACTGTTTTTT. It encodes CASAGRGNEKLFF.